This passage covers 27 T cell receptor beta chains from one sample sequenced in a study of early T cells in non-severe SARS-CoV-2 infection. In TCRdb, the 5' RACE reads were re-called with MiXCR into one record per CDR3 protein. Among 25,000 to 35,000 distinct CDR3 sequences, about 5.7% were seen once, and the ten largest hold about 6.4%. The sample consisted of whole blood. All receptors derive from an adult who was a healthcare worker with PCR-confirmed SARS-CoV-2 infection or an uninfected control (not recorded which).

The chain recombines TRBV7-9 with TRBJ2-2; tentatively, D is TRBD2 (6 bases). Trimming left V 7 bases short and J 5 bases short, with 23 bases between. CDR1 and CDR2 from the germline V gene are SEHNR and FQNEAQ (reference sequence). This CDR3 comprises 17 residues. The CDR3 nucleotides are TGTGCCAGCACCCCCCCGGGTGGGGGGAGTTCAACCGGGGAGCTGTTTTTT. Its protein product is CASTPPGGGSSTGELFF.

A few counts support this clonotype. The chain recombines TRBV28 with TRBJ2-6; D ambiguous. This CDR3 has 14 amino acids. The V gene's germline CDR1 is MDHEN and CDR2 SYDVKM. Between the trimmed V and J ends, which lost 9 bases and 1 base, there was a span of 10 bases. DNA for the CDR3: TGTGCCAGTAGTCTAATTTCTGGGGCCAACGTCCTGACTTTC. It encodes CASSLISGANVLTF.

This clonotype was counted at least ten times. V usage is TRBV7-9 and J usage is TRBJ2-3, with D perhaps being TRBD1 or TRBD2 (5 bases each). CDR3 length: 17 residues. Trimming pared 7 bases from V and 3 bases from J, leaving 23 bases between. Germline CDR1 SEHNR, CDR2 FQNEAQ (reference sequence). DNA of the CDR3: TGTGCCAGCAACAATAGCCCGGGACGTTTAGGGACAGATACGCAGTATTTT. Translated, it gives CASNNSPGRLGTDTQYF. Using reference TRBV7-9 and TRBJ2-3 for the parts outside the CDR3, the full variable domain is DTGVSQNPRHKITKRGQNVTFRCDPISEHNRLYWYRQTLGQGPEFLTYFQNEAQLEKSRLLSDRFSAERPKGSFSTLEIQRTEQGDSAMYLCASNNSPGRLGTDTQYFGPGTRLTVL.

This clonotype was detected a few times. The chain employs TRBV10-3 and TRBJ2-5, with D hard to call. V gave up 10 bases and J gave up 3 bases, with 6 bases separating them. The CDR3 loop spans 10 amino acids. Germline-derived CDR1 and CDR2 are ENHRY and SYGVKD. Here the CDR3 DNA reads TGTGCCACCGGAGAAGAGACCCAGTACTTC. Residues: CATGEETQYF.

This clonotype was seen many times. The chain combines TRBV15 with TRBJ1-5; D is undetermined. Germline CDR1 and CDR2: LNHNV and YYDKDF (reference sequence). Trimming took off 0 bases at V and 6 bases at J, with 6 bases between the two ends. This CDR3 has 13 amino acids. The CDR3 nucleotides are TGTGCCACCAGCAGAGATCCCATTCAGCCCCAGCATTTT. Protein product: CATSRDPIQPQHF.

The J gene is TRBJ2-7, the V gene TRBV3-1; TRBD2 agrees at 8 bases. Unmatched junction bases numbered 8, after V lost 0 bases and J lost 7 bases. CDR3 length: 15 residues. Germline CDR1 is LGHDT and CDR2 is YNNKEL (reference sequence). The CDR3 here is CASSQDRGIAGEQYF. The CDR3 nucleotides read TGTGCCAGCAGCCAAGATAGGGGGATAGCGGGGGAGCAGTACTTC.

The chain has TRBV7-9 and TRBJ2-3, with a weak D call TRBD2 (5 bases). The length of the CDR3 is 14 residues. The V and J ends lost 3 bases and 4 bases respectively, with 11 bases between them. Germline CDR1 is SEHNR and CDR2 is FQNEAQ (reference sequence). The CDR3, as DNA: TGTGCCAGCAGCTTCGCGACTACTTCAGATACGCAGTATTTT. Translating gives CASSFATTSDTQYF.

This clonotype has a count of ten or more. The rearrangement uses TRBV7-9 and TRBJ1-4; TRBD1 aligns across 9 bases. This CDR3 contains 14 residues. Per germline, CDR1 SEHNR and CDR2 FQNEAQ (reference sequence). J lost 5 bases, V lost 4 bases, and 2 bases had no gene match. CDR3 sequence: CASSYRGRNEKLFF. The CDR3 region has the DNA TGTGCCAGCAGCTACAGGGGGCGAAATGAAAAACTGTTTTTT.

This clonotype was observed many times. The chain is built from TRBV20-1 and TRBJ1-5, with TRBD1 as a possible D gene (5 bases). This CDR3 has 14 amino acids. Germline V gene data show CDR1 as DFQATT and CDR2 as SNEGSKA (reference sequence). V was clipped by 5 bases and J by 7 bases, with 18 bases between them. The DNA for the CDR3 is TGCAGTGCTGCCTCGGGGACCGCGAGCCAGCCCCAGCATTTT. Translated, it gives CSAASGTASQPQHF.

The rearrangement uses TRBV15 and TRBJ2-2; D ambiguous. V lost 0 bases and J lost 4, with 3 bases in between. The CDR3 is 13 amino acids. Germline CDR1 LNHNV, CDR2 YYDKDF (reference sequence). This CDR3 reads CATSREGTGELFF. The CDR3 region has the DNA TGTGCCACCAGCAGAGAGGGCACCGGGGAGCTGTTTTTT.

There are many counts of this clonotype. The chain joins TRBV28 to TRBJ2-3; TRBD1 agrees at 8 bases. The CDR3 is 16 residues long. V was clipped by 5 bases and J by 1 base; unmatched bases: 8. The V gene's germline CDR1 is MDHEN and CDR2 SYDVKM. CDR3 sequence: CASSPTTGGGTDTQYF. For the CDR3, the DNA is TGTGCCAGCAGTCCGACTACAGGGGGAGGCACAGATACGCAGTATTTT. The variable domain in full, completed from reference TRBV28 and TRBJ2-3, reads DVKVTQSSRYLVKRTGEKVFLECVQDMDHENMFWYRQDPGLGLRLIYFSYDVKMKEKGDIPEGYSVSREKKERFSLILESASTNQTSMYLCASSPTTGGGTDTQYFGPGTRLTVL.

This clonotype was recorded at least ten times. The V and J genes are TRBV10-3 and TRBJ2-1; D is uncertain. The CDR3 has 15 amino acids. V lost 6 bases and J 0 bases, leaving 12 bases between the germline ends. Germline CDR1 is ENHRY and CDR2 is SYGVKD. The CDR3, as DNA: TGTGCCATCAGCAACAGCGCGAACTCCTACAATGAGCAGTTCTTC. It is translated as CAISNSANSYNEQFF.

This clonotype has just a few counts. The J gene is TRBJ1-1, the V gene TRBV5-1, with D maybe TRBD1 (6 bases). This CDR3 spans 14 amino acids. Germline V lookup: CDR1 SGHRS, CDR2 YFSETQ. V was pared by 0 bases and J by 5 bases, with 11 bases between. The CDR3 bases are TGCGCCAGCAGCTTGGCCGGGGGACAAACTGAAGCTTTCTTT. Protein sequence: CASSLAGGQTEAFF.

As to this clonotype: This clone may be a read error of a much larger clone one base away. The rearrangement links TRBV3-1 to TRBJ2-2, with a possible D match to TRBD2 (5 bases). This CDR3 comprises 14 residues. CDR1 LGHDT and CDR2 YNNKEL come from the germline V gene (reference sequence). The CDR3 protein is CASSQVRVNGEPFF. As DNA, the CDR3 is TGTGCCAGCAGCCAAGTAAGGGTTAACGGGGAGCCGTTTTTT. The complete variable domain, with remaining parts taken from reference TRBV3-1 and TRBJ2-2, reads DTAVSQTPKYLVTQMGNDKSIKCEQNLGHDTMYWYKQDSKKFLKIMFSYNNKELIINETVPNRFSPKSPDKAHLNLHINSLELGDSAVYFCASSQVRVNGEPFFGEGSRLTVL.

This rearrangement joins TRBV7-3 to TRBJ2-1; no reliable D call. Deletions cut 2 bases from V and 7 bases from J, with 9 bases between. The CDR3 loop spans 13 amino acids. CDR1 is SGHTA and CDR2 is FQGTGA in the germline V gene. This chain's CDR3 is CASSLAFGNEQFF. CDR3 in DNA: TGTGCCAGCAGCTTAGCCTTCGGTAATGAGCAGTTCTTC.

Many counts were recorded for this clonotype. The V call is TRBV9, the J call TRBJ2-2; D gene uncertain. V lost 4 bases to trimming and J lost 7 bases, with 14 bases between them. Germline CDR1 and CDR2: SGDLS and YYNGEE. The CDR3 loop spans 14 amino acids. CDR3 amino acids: CASSKQAVDGELFF. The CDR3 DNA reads TGTGCCAGCAGCAAGCAGGCGGTGGACGGGGAGCTGTTTTTT.

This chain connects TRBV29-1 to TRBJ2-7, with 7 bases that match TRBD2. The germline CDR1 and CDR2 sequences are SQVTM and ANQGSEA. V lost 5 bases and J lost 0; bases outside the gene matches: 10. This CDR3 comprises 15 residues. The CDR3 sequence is CSVMAGGISSYEQYF. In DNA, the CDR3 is TGCAGCGTTATGGCCGGGGGGATCAGCTCCTACGAGCAGTACTTC.

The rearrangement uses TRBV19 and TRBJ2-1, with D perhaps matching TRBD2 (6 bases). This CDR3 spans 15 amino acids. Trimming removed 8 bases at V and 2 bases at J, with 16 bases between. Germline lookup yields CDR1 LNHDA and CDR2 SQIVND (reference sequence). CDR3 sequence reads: CASRTWGGPYNEQFF. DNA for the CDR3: TGTGCCAGTCGGACGTGGGGAGGCCCCTACAATGAGCAGTTCTTC.

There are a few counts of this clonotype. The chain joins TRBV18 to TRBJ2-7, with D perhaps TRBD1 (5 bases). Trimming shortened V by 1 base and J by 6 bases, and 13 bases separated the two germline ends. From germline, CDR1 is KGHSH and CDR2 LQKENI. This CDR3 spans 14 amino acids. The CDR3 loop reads CASSPQILRGEQYF. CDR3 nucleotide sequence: TGTGCCAGCTCACCACAGATCCTAAGGGGCGAGCAGTACTTC.

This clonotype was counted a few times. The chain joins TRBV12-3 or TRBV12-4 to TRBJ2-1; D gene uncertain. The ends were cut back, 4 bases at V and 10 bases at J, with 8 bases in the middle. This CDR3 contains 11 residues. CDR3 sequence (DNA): TGTGCCAGCAGTTCGGGTCCAGAGCAGTTCTTC. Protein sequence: CASSSGPEQFF.

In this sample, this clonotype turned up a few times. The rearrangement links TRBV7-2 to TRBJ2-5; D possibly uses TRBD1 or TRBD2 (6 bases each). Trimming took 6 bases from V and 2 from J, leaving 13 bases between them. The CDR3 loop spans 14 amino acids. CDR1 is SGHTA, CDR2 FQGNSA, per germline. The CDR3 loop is CASSTGGLQETQYF. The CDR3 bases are TGTGCCAGCAGTACCGGGGGCCTACAAGAGACCCAGTACTTC.

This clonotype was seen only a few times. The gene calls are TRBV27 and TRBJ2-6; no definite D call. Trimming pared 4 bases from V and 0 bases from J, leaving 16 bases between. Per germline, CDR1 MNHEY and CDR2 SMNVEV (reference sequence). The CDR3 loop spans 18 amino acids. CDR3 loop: CASSSPGFDNSGANVLTF. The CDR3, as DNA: TGTGCCAGCAGTTCCCCGGGCTTCGACAACTCTGGGGCCAACGTCCTGACTTTC.

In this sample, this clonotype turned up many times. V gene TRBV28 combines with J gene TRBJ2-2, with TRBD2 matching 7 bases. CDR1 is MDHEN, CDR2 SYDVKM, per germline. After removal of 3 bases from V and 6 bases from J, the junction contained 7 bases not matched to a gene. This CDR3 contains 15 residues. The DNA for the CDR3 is TGTGCCAGCAGTTTGTGGGCGGGAGCGTCCGGGGAGCTGTTTTTT. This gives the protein CASSLWAGASGELFF.

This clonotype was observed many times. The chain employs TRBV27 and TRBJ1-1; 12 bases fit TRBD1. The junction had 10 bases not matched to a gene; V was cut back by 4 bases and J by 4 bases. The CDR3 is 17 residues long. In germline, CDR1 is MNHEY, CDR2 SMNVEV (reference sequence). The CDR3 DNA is TGTGCCAGCAGTTATCGTATGGGACAGGGGGCGGTCACTGAAGCTTTCTTT. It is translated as CASSYRMGQGAVTEAFF.

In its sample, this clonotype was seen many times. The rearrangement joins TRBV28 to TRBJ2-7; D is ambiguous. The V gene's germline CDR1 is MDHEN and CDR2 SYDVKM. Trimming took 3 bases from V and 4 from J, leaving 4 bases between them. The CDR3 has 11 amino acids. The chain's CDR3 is CASSLEYEQYF. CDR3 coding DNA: TGTGCCAGCAGTTTGGAGTACGAGCAGTACTTC.

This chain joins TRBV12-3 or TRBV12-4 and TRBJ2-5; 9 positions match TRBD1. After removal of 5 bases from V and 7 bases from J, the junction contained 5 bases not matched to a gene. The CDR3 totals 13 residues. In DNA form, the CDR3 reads TGTGCCAGCAGTACGGGACAGGGAGGGACCCAGTACTTC. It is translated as CASSTGQGGTQYF.

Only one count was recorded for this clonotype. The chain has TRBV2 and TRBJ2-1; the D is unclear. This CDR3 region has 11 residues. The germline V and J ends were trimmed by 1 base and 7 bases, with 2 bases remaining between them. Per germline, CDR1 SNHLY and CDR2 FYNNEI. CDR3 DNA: TGTGCCAGCAGTGAAGGGAATGAGCAGTTCTTC. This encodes CASSEGNEQFF.